Listed below are T cell receptor beta chains from one sample, sequenced in a study of T cell responses to AZD1222 COVID-19 vaccine. Generated by immunoSEQ multiplex PCR, the TCRdb table keeps only in-frame clones and is missing some. The sample gives some 150,000 clones, about 90% of which show up once; around 5% is in the top ten. The material sequenced was peripheral blood, taken on day 0 of AZD1222 vaccination. All receptors come from an adult in good health. Both conserved end residues are part of each CDR3.

TRBV7-9,CASSLGYSYEQYF
TRBV7-6,CASSIGTSGPPETQYF
TRBV10-3,CAISESGDPFNEQFF
TRBV18,CASSLKGTYGYTF
TRBV24-1,CATSDPSGRVNEQFF
TRBV6-2/TRBV6-3,CASSNTYEQYF
TRBV5-1,CASRASGGADEQFF
TRBV6-2/TRBV6-3,CASSHGRMNEQYF
TRBV5-1,CASSLPGTGANVLTF
TRBV7-2,CASSLQGNGFGEQFF
TRBV6-2/TRBV6-3,CASSPEGGADTQYF
TRBV7-9,CASSSRDRGRVANEQFF
TRBV7-8,CASSQRTAANYGYTF
TRBV19,CASSIRRVNQPQHF
TRBV15,CATSRDRVSGLDTQYF
TRBV4-1,CASSPSGSSYEQYF
TRBV5-6,CASSRGQRVNEQFF
TRBV2,CASSMTRTSGRALQFNNEQFF